The clone carrying this TCR beta chain was observed once. From blood CD8+ and CD4+ T cells, the TCR beta chain was sequenced. The multiple sclerosis controls comprised treatment-naive patients whose relapsing-remitting disease was stable or active. Bulk CD8+ and CD4+ cells came from magnetic negative isolation; CD8+ TEMRA by FACS. This sample is drawn from a study of CD8 T cells in Susac syndrome. RNA was extracted with the RNeasy kit, and a quantity of about 0.45 to 1 ug was reverse transcribed using random hexamers. The immunoSEQ assay covered 54 Vbeta and 13 Jbeta segments for CDR3. TCRdb itself ran the immunoSEQ multiplex PCR reads through MiXCR, one entry per CDR3 protein. The data contain approximately 120,000 distinct CDR3 sequences, 93% of them singletons. The sequenced material came from CD8+ T cells from PBMCs. This sequence was found in a human donor with multiple sclerosis.

The CDR3 protein is CASSLLPIETQYF. The DNA of the CDR3 is TGTGCCAGCAGCCTCCTCCCGATAGAGACCCAGTACTTC. The gene calls are TRBV5-4 and TRBJ2-5; D not resolved. The V end was cut by 4 bases, the J end by 4 bases, with 11 bases between. The CDR3 contains 13 residues. CDR1 SGHNT and CDR2 YYREEE come from the germline V gene (reference sequence).